This T cell receptor (beta chain) is from a study of T cells expressing NK-cell markers (dated by TCRdb to about 2020). Turning to the overall study: TCR beta-chain repertoires were profiled in sorted CD3+CD56+NKG2C+, CD3+CD56+NKG2C- and CD3+CD56-NKG2C+ T-cell subsets from about 8 donors. Randomly selected healthy volunteers, three men and five women, were used as the eight sequenced donors. Illumina HiSeq 2000/2500, MiSeq or NextSeq was used to sequence libraries as 2 x 150 bp reads. Among the eight sequenced donors, only one was HCMV-seronegative, while the other seven were HCMV-seropositive.

The germline V gene yields SGHRS for CDR1 and YFSETQ for CDR2. Inclusive of the bounding cysteine and phenylalanine, the CDR3 is 17 residues long. A DNA sequence was not provided. Remarks on this clonotype: The antigen it binds to is not known.

TCRdb names Illumina HiSeq 2000 as the instrument used. 5'RACE template switching, by which a universal primer site and unique molecular identifiers were added, was used to make TCR beta cDNA libraries. cDNA synthesis was primed from the TCR beta constant segment and was followed by two successive PCR amplification steps. On the study's bioinformatics: MIGEC was used to demultiplex reads and group reads by UMI, and MiTCR was used to assemble and quantify clonotypes. To exclude erroneous sequences, any TCR cDNA sequence not supported by at least two reads was discarded. Downstream repertoire analysis used the tcR package, and clonotypes were matched across fractions by CDR3 nucleotide sequence plus V segment. Antigen specificity was annotated against VDJdb with VDJmatch, allowing one amino acid substitution in CDR3. With the reads reprocessed by TCRdb, a single entry stands for each CDR3 protein sequence and no DNA is reported. None of the V and J calls come from the authors' own analysis; TCRdb made them. The sample table on file contains about 460,000 distinct CDR3 sequences. Of the sample, approximately 1.5% is held by the ten largest clones.

Overall study outcomes, separate from this receptor: In 5 to 7 donors, the dominant CD3+CD56+NKG2C+ clonotypes were found to rank among the top 10 CD8+ clonotypes and to make up about 1.0-7.5% of CD8+ T cells. It remained unclear whether the expanded NKG2C-expressing T cell clones were specific for HCMV antigens. Those dominant clonotypes were again the most abundant among CD3+CD56-NKG2C+ cells in a handful of donors, at about 25-65%.

To determine HCMV serostatus, a commercial ELISA kit was used to detect HCMV-specific IgG in serum. Ficoll density gradient centrifugation was used to isolate peripheral blood mononuclear cells from blood. The origin of this receptor is a woman in her forties or fifties in good health. Donor details come from another sample of the same person, matched by shared clones. The V and J genes are TRBV5-1 and TRBJ2-2; TCRdb calls TRBD2, which cannot be checked without DNA. The sample taken for sequencing was blood T cells: a sorted CD56 or NKG2C T cell subset, CD4+ or CD8+ T cells, or bulk PBMC T cells (not recorded which). The CDR3: CASSLEGAGGGTGELFF.